This TCR beta chain was found in a study of lymphopenia after photon versus proton radiotherapy. Points from the study as a whole: Post-nadir TCR diversity decline inversely tracked overall survival among those who died. Post-nadir diversity loss with photons came from oligoclonal expansion, particularly CD8+ Temra cells. Survival link was tested only in deceased patients; proton benefit remains a possibility.

Sequenced by immunoSEQ multiplex PCR; TCRdb stores in-frame clones only, minus some. The sample holds 37,000 or so clones, about 86% seen once. Concerning this clone: Its antigen is unidentified.

The receptor's source is an older woman with pancreatic cancer. Some clones in this sample may be carry-over from other donors' samples. The sample consisted of peripheral blood, taken from a patient treated with proton-based radiotherapy.

CDR3 in DNA: TGCGCCAGCAGTGAGTCGTATGGAGGGGCCGGAGTGAGGGCTTTCTTT. Its translation: CASSESYGGAGVRAFF. The rearrangement uses TRBV10-1 and TRBJ1-1, with D tentatively TRBD1 (5 bases). CDR3 length equals 16 residues. The V gene lost 0 bases and the J gene lost 11 bases, with 22 bases spanning the gap. Germline V gives CDR1 WNHNN, CDR2 SYGVQD (reference sequence).